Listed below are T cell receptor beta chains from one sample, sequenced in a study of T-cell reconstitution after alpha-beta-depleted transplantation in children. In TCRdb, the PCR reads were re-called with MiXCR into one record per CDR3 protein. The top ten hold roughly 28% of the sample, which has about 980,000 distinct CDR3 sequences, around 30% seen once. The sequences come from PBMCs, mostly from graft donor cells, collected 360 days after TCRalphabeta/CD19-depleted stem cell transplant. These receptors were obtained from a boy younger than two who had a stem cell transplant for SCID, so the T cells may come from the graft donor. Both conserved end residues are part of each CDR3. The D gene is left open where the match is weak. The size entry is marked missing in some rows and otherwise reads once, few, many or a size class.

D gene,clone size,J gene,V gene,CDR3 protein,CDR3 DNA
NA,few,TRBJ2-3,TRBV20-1,CSAKGTDTQYF,TGCAGTGCTAAGGGCACAGATACGCAGTATTTT
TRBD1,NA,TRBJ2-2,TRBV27,CASSLRLGQENTGELFF,TGTGCCAGCAGTTTAAGATTGGGACAGGAGAACACCGGGGAGCTGTTTTTT
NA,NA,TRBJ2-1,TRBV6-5,CASSSSRTSYNEQFF,TGTGCCAGCAGTTCCAGCCGGACATCTTACAATGAGCAGTTCTTC
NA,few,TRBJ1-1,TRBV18,CASVRAPNTEAFF,TGTGCCAGCGTCAGGGCCCCAAACACTGAAGCTTTCTTT
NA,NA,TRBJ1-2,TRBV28,CASSLLSGLRGYTF,TGTGCCAGCAGTTTGCTATCCGGGTTGCGGGGCTACACCTTC
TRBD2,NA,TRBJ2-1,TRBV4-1,CASSRRASGGIGYNEQFF,TGCGCCAGCAGCCGTAGGGCTAGCGGGGGGATAGGGTACAATGAGCAGTTCTTC
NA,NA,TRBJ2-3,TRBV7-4,CASSLEFAREAPDTQYF,TGTGCCAGCAGCTTAGAGTTCGCCAGGGAAGCCCCAGATACGCAGTATTTT
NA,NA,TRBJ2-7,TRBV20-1,CSARMEFYEQYF,TGCAGTGCCCGAATGGAGTTCTACGAGCAGTACTTC
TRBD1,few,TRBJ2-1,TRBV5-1,CASSLVSGQGYNEQFF,TGCGCCAGCAGCTTGGTATCGGGACAGGGGTACAATGAGCAGTTCTTC
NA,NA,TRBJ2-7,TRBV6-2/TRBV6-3,CASSGWLGGRGEQYF,TGTGCCAGCAGTGGTTGGCTAGGAGGTCGTGGGGAGCAGTACTTC
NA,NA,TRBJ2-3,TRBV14,CASSQRTPQERTDTQYF,TGTGCCAGCAGCCAAAGGACTCCTCAGGAGCGCACAGATACGCAGTATTTT
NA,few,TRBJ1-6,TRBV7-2,CASSGGLQTYNSPLHF,TGTGCCAGCAGCGGAGGCTTACAGACTTATAATTCACCCCTCCACTTT
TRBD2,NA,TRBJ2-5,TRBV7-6,CASSLALAGRETQYF,TGTGCCAGCAGCTTAGCACTAGCGGGGAGGGAGACCCAGTACTTC
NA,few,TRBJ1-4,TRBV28,CASSLAGEGSEKLFF,TGTGCCAGCAGCCTAGCCGGGGAGGGGAGTGAAAAACTGTTTTTT
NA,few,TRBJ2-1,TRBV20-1,CSARKPSLSYNEQFF,TGCAGTGCTAGAAAGCCTAGCCTATCCTACAATGAGCAGTTCTTC
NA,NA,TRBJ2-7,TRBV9,CASSVRPLAPYEQYF,TGTGCCAGCAGCGTGAGACCCTTGGCCCCCTACGAGCAGTACTTC
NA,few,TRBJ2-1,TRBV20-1,CSARAPFGDFNNEQFF,TGCAGTGCTAGAGCCCCGTTTGGGGATTTCAACAATGAGCAGTTCTTC
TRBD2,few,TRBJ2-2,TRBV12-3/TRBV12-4,CASSLSSGVNTGELFF,TGTGCCAGCAGTTTATCTAGCGGGGTTAACACCGGGGAGCTGTTTTTT
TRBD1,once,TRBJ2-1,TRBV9,CASSVGAGTDYNEQFF,TGTGCCAGCAGCGTAGGAGCCGGGACAGACTACAATGAGCAGTTCTTC
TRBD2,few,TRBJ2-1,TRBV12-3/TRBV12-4,CASSSIAGGPGEQFF,TGTGCCAGCAGTTCCATAGCGGGGGGGCCGGGTGAGCAGTTCTTC
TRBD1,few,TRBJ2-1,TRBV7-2,CASSLGQGAGNEQFF,TGTGCCAGCAGCTTGGGACAGGGGGCTGGCAATGAGCAGTTCTTC
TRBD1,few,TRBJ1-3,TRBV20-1,CSARPGTDVRTIYF,TGCAGTGCTAGACCCGGGACAGATGTGAGGACCATATATTTT
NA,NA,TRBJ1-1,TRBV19,CASSMAGVTEAFF,TGTGCCAGTAGTATGGCAGGGGTCACTGAAGCTTTCTTT
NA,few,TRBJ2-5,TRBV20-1,CSVREETQYF,TGCAGTGTTAGGGAAGAGACCCAGTACTTC
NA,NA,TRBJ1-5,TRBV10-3,CAISAGQRNQPQHF,TGTGCCATCAGTGCCGGACAACGCAATCAGCCCCAGCATTTT
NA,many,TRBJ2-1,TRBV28,CASSFRSYNEQFF,TGTGCCAGCAGTTTTAGATCCTACAATGAGCAGTTCTTC
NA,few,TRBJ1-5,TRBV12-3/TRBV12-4,CASRRTDSNQPQHF,TGTGCCAGCAGGCGGACGGATAGCAATCAGCCCCAGCATTTT
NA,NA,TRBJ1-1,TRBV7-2,CASSLGAKIGRTEAFF,TGTGCCAGCAGCTTAGGAGCTAAGATCGGTAGGACTGAAGCTTTCTTT